Below, 3 T cell receptor beta chains from the same sample are listed, as sequenced in a study of cytomegalovirus exposure and HLA in healthy donors. The PCR made use of 60 Vbeta and 13 Jbeta primers. The protocol was immunoSEQ multiplex PCR, while the TCRdb copy is restricted to in-frame clones and leaves out a portion. This table has approximately 100,000 clones, approximately 89% appearing once. Sequencing input: PBMCs. Receptors were obtained from a man aged 30 to 39 in good health and CMV-seropositive.

This clone was counted once. The chain employs TRBV5-4 and TRBJ2-5; D uncertain. This CDR3 is 13 amino acids long. Germline loops: CDR1 SGHNT, CDR2 YYREEE (reference sequence). The V end was cut by 4 bases, the J end by 6 bases, with 13 bases between. The CDR3 DNA is TGTGCCAGCAGCCTCAAGACAACCCAGACCCAGTACTTC. Translated, it gives CASSLKTTQTQYF.

The chain is built from TRBV5-4 and TRBJ2-2; D unresolved. CDR1 SGHNT and CDR2 YYREEE come from the germline V gene (reference sequence). The CDR3 length is 16 residues. V was trimmed by 6 bases and J by 0 bases, leaving 15 bases between them. CDR3 sequence (DNA): TGTGCCAGCACCGATCGGCGGAACGCGAACACCGGGGAGCTGTTTTTT. Its protein is CASTDRRNANTGELFF.

This clone was detected only a few times. This chain uses TRBV7-3 with TRBJ2-1; D might be TRBD1 (5 bases). Deletions cut 2 bases from V and 0 bases from J, with 8 bases between. CDR1 and CDR2 (germline): SGHTA, FQGTGA. The CDR3 has 15 amino acids. The CDR3 protein is CASSLGTGSYNEQFF. CDR3 DNA sequence: TGTGCCAGCAGCTTAGGAACAGGCTCCTACAATGAGCAGTTCTTC.